This T cell receptor (beta chain) appears in the sequencing data of a study of persistence of HIV-infected CD4 T cells. Points on this clone: Its antigen is not known.

Trimming stripped 0 bases from V and 1 base from J, with 10 bases between. The germline CDR1 and CDR2 sequences are SGHRS and YFSETQ. This CDR3 contains 15 residues. Stimulation used 10 ug/mL lysate from CMV-infected fibroblasts. Memory cells lacking CD40L and CD69 with high CD45RO were sorted. PBMCs were depleted of CD8+ T cells before stimulation. Sequencing used immunoSEQ version 4 in survey mode. The protocol was immunoSEQ multiplex PCR, while the TCRdb copy is restricted to in-frame clones and leaves out a portion. Of roughly 28,000 clones in the sample, roughly 75% were seen once. The chain has TRBV5-1 and TRBJ1-1; no definite D call. The receptor was derived from an adult woman with HIV who was CMV-seropositive. The source material was CD4+ T cells sorted from PBMCs after approximately 19-hour stimulation, sampled from a patient who received antiretroviral therapy. CDR3: CASSLDGPRNTEAFF. CDR3 bases: TGCGCCAGCAGCTTGGATGGGCCCCGGAACACTGAAGCTTTCTTT.